This section outlines one T cell receptor beta chain sequence together with its context. Its antigen specificity is not known. Within one base of it there is no much larger clone, and no base qualities were kept. The cohort consisted of 600 to 700 healthy bone marrow donors. Cohort members were all nominally healthy when sampled, although unrecorded immune exposures were likely present. The donor was CMV seropositive and was included in the group of 290 or so seropositive cohort members. A peripheral blood sample was collected from each donor, and TCR beta sequencing was performed on peripheral blood mononuclear cells. Genomic DNA was extracted from the blood cell samples with the Qiagen DNeasy Blood Extraction Kit. The sample is drawn from a study of cytomegalovirus exposure and HLA in healthy donors (dated by TCRdb to 2015 to 2018). Regarding the research as a whole: In an earlier analysis of 587 of the donors, approximately 260 Gb of sequence data and 90 million to 120 million unique TCR beta sequences from 150 million to 200 million T cells were reported. An early release that covered fewer than 800 HLA-typed donors contained around 300 gigabases of sequencing data and 65 million to 100 million unique TCR sequences. Among the roughly 430 genotyped donors, approximately 76% belonged to the genetic ancestry cluster associated with self-reported Caucasian donors. The aim of the study was to test whether cataloging public T cell receptors could identify signatures of past pathogen exposure. The T cell repertoires of some 700 subjects were profiled by immunosequencing and related to cytomegalovirus serostatus. Along with the 666-subject first cohort, a separate validation cohort of approximately 110 different subjects was used. High-throughput TCR immunosequencing, statistical association of individual TCRs with disease status, and machine learning were combined to predict cytomegalovirus infection status. In a later analysis, previously published TCR beta repertoires from 600 to 850 donors were re-analyzed and high-resolution HLA genotyping was added so that TCR occurrence patterns could be studied. Rather than using new phenotypic data, the later analysis identified candidate immune exposures from TCR beta sequences and from how often those sequences occurred across donors. To decide whether each TCR beta V gene segment behaved as functional or pseudogenic, an earlier analysis of some 570 of the donors relied on high-throughput TCR beta sequencing. Donor age, sex, ethnicity and CMV serostatus were compiled alongside the repertoire data. In a later genetic analysis, genome-wide SNP genotypes for about three fifths of the roughly 670 donors were used, and that subset was treated as a discovery cohort. All discovery cohort repertoires had been generated on a single sequencing platform. Class I and class II HLA loci were covered by the typing at four-digit resolution. The number of typed donors differed by locus: about 620-640 for A, B, C, DRB1 and DQB1; approximately 520 for DQA1; approximately 600 for DPA1; and some 430 for DPB1. A few DR-DQ haplotypes were treated as single units for association and clustering because of strong linkage in the cohort. Among 350 to 400 genotyped donors of the cohort, an average of approximately 250,000 unique TCR beta nucleotide sequences were sequenced per donor, roughly a sixth of them non-productive.

Library generation was performed with the immunoSEQ multiplex PCR assay. For the multiplex PCR, a mixture combining 60 forward primers for TCR Vbeta segments and 13 reverse primers for TCR Jbeta segments was used. The CDR3 region of rearranged TCR beta genes was amplified from genomic DNA with a multiplex PCR assay. Amplified TCR beta libraries were sequenced as 87-base-pair reads on the Illumina HiSeq System. Under the source paper's analysis protocol: A later analysis tallied roughly 80 million unique TCR beta chains across the 610 or so repertoires, and about 10 million of those chains were shared by two or more donors. A nearest-neighbor algorithm error-corrected the raw reads and collapsed the reads into unique sequences, merging closely related sequences to remove PCR and sequencing errors. To assign V, D and J gene segments, CDR3 sequences were aligned to IMGT reference sequences. For a sequence to be retained, at least a six-nucleotide match to both a V gene segment and a J gene segment was required. Rearrangements were called productive when the CDR3 lacked stop codons and stayed in frame with V and J; all others were non-productive. Following IMGT convention, CDR3 was defined as the stretch from the second conserved V-encoded cysteine up to the conserved J-encoded phenylalanine. Sequences without an unambiguous match to a single V gene segment were excluded from the earlier analysis of several hundred of the donors. In an earlier analysis of approximately 550 of the donors, V segments were called functional above 56.7% productive rearrangements and were called segregating when the between-donor standard deviation exceeded 5%. A statistical classification framework was built to diagnose cytomegalovirus status from the catalog of TCR beta chain sequences. In a later analysis, V and J genes were assigned by comparing TCR nucleotide sequences against IMGT/GENE-DB human TR gene sequences. In a later analysis, CDR3 sequences and most-parsimonious VDJ recombination scenarios were assigned using the TCRdist pipeline. In a later analysis, every TCR beta chain was defined by the combination of its CDR3 amino acid sequence and its V-gene family, and reads without a unique V-gene family were dropped. To address suspected cross-contamination and a sequencing artifact, a later analysis removed 550 to 750 highly shared, low-generation-probability nucleotide sequences. In a later analysis, a clonal expansion index for each public chain was calculated from normalized within-repertoire ranks of inferred template counts. In a later analysis, generation probabilities were computed using a VDJ recombination model fitted to out-of-frame rearrangements, and the results were checked against IGoR. Hypergeometric tests were used in a later analysis to score TCR-TCR, TCR-HLA and TCR-CMV co-occurrence, with a repertoire-size bias correction applied to the TCR pairs. A later analysis estimated false discovery rates by permuting HLA or CMV assignments 20 times. A later analysis grouped co-occurring TCRs with DBSCAN, adding TCRdist sequence similarity when clustering within HLA-allele-positive subsets. Repertoires with fewer than 30,000 or more than 120,000 public chains, plus five repertoires with anomalous nucleotide sharing, were excluded from co-occurrence clustering. TCRdb took over this immuneACCESS table, retaining in-frame rearrangements with V and J assigned. Such tables are incomplete; in checked studies, under half of the missing clones stem from an unresolved V gene, and the remainder is unexplained. The V and J calls and clone size come from that table; D and trimming were worked out from the DNA. For this sample there are 95,000 to 150,000 clones; around four fifths appear just once. The leading ten clones occupy around 20% of the sample.

For CDR1 and CDR2, the germline V gene lists SNHLY and FYNNEI. A distance of 6 bases separates the germline ends of V and J, which lose 5 bases and 2 bases respectively. There are 12 amino acids in the CDR3, from cysteine to phenylalanine inclusive. The only DNA kept is the CDR3, 36 bases in frame from the first base. Results the study describes overall, beyond this receptor: Sequencing depth was assumed to be roughly uniform across donors in the presence/absence analyses, though that assumption may not hold. The study listed 150 to 200 TCR beta chains as associated with cytomegalovirus. This cohort had only TCR beta chains sequenced, and the lack of alpha or paired-chain data limited which features could be detected. Specific HLA alleles were associated with 15,000 to 20,000 TCR beta sequences at a false discovery rate of 0.05 in a later analysis. Most TCR sequences were observed very rarely across donors, whereas some public TCRs were present in many individuals. An earlier analysis of 587 of the donors showed that most TCR beta V segments appeared in productive rearrangements either about 87% or about 30% of the time, which broadly matched IMGT annotations. According to a later analysis, most CMV-associated TCR beta chains appeared to be HLA-restricted, and the HLA associations seemed to be driven largely by CMV exposure. The earlier analysis of nearly 600 of the donors excluded approximately 17 rarely observed V segments, including chromosome 9 orphons, because counts were too low. In vitro tests confirmed that three of the cytomegalovirus-associated TCR beta chains recognize cytomegalovirus antigens. A later analysis found that TCR association rates varied across HLA loci, with DRB1 alleles showing the most associated TCRs and HLA-C alleles the fewest. According to a later genetic analysis, donors in an Asian-associated ancestry cluster had fewer N-insertions in productive TCRs than the roughly 670-donor mean. It was suggested by the authors that the approach could potentially be generalized to other disease states and immunological phenotypes. Because HLA typing was missing for some donors at each locus, association tests included only the typed subset. Immune exposure information for the cohort was limited to CMV serostatus. Assigning TCR associations to individual alleles was difficult when HLA alleles, especially DR and DQ, strongly co-occurred. In a later analysis, several top co-occurrence clusters were reported to appear linked to parvovirus B19, influenza, CMV and Epstein-Barr virus. Some IMGT-functional V segments, including TRBV6-2 and TRBV6-3, could not be distinguished by the 87-base-pair reads and were therefore excluded. In both the original and validation cohorts, the classifier was reported to diagnose cytomegalovirus status with high specificity and sensitivity. Correlated functional status among segregating V segments might reflect linkage disequilibrium, but an unknown experimental factor could not be ruled out. A later genetic analysis associated a missense DCLRE1C variant with V-gene and J-gene trimming of TCR beta chains, and an independent cohort replicated the association. A cluster of highly shared sequence variants was judged likely to be a technical artifact of the sequencing pipeline. A further reported finding was that TCR beta sequences accurately predicted the HLA-A and HLA-B alleles for most subjects in the first cohort. In a later analysis, HLA-associated TCR beta chains were found to be more clonally expanded and to have lower generation probabilities than equally common non-associated chains.

The clonotype comes from a man between 18 and 29 years old in good health and CMV-seropositive. The material sequenced was PBMCs. The rearranged segments are TRBV2 and TRBJ1-2, with TRBD1 perhaps the D gene, on 6 matching bases. The bases are TGTGCCAGCAGTAGGGGGAACTATGGCTACACCTTC. Translated, this gives CASSRGNYGYTF.